This TCR beta chain was retrieved from a study of CD8 T cells in Susac syndrome. General observations from the study: The number of individuals included in the study's TCR sequencing and HLA analysis was acknowledged as relatively small.

Per the germline V gene, CDR1 is MDHEN and CDR2 is SYDVKM. Deletions cut 2 bases from V and 10 bases from J, with 15 bases between. The CDR3 sequence is 14 residues long. This clonotype was found once. Its matching antigen is unknown. Reverse transcription of 0.5 to 1 ug RNA was performed with random hexamers. The authors amplified TCR beta CDR3 across 54 Vbeta and 13 Jbeta using immunoSEQ multiplex PCR. Via MiXCR, TCRdb re-called the immunoSEQ multiplex PCR reads, giving one row per CDR3 protein. In the table there are tens of thousands of distinct CDR3 sequences, over 85% of which are singletons. Specimen: CD8+ T cells from PBMCs. The sequence came from a human donor in good health. The V and J genes are TRBV28 and TRBJ2-1; D is perhaps TRBD1 or TRBD2 (5 bases each). This CDR3 reads CASSLPRDGLEQFF. The CDR3 DNA follows: TGTGCCAGCAGTTTACCCCGGGACGGCCTAGAGCAGTTCTTC.